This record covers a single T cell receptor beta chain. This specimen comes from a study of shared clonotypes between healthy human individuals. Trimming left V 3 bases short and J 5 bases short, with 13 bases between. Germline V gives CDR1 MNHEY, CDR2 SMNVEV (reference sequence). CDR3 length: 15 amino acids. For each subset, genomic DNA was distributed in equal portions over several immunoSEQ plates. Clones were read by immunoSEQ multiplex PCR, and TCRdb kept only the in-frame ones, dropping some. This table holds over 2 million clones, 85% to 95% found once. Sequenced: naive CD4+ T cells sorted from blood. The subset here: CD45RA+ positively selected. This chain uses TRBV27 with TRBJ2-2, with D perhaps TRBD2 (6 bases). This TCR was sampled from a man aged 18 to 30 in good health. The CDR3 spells CASSLQGLPTGELFF. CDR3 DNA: TGTGCCAGCAGTTTGCAAGGACTACCAACCGGGGAGCTGTTTTTT.